This T cell receptor beta chain came from a study of shared clonotypes between healthy human individuals (TCRdb year 2020). At the level of the whole study: The cohort included three men and a couple of women between 18 and 49 years of age. For each donor, three plates each were used for CD4 naive and CD4 memory, two plates were used for CD8 naive, and one plate was used for CD8 memory. To increase sequencing depth and limit assay-specific biases, different laboratories used diverse techniques to prepare libraries and sequence TCR repertoires. Leukapheresis yielded between about 0.9 and 10 billion PBMCs per donor. To estimate repertoire size and how much clonotype sharing occurs between individuals, the study deeply sequenced the blood TCR repertoires of several healthy adults. What the research found in general, with its limitations: Roughly 5% of naive CD4, 3.5% of naive CD8, roughly 2.4% of memory CD4, and 0.35% to 0.4% of memory CD8 clonotypes were shared across four donors. Naive subsets generally had larger estimated clonotype richness than memory subsets. Incomplete sequencing was indicated by rarefaction of sorted-subset datasets, despite the large sequencing depth. Pairwise subsampling indicated that sequencing depth was expected to affect the degree of clonotype sharing among donors. Higher generation probabilities were observed for clonotypes shared by all four sorted-subset donors than for non-shared clonotypes. Because the study included a small number of donors, the genetic and exposure-history diversity represented was limited. Sampling was restricted to blood, and TCR repertoires in tissue are likely to differ from TCR repertoires in blood.

This clone appeared once. What antigen it recognizes has not been identified. Base qualities are not provided; no much larger clone lies one nucleotide away. The sample has other DNA sequences that encode this CDR3 too. TCR CDR3 regions were amplified from genomic DNA by multiplex PCR using the deep immunoSEQ assay. Extracted genomic DNA from each cell subset was spread evenly across all wells of several immunoSEQ 96-well plates, with each plate serving as a replicate. For sorted subsets, about 200 ng genomic DNA, equal to some 30,000 T cell genomes, was loaded into each replicate PCR. Purified libraries were quantified with a Qubit 3.0 fluorometer, sized on a Bioanalyzer 2100, and re-quantified with the KAPA Library Quantification kit. Every immunoSEQ 96-well plate was sequenced on a dedicated single-read 150-cycle Illumina NextSeq 550 flow cell. The authors' analysis ran thus. Because only junctional sequences without quality scores were contained in the immunoSEQ output, filtering matching that applied to full-length reads could not be performed. To assign V/J genes and CDR3, sequences were annotated using PyIR, a Python wrapper for IgBLAST v1.9, with IMGT germline references. Any read was removed if the V/J assignment was weak (E-value above 1e-6), the CDR3 was missing, or the read contained stop codons, out-of-frame junctions, or ambiguous translated residues. V3J clonotypes were defined as sequences sharing the same inferred V gene, J gene, and CDR3 amino acid sequence. Percentage overlap between repertoires was computed as shared unique clonotypes divided by the size of the smaller repertoire. Three approaches were used to assess repertoire richness: RTK rarefaction, the Chao1 estimator, and Recon v2.1 estimates of unobserved clonotypes. For all TCRbeta clonotypes obtained by the gDNA method from a few donors, generation probabilities were computed with OLGA. TCRdb limited this immuneACCESS table to in-frame rearrangements with V and J called. A share of clones is missing; checked studies link under half to unresolved V genes, and the rest is unexplained. The DNA gave D and trimming, while V, J and clone size come from that table. The sample has a few million clones on record, approximately 93% of them singletons. The ten largest make up 0.39% of the sample.

Trimming at the junction amounts to 1 base on V and 0 bases on J, and the germline ends lie 6 bases apart. The CDR3, from cysteine to phenylalanine, totals 14 residues. Kept here is only the CDR3 DNA, which spans 42 bases and is read in frame from base 1. Via the germline V gene (reference sequence), CDR1 is LNHDA and CDR2 SQIVND. The donors were healthy, HIV-negative adults with no recently reported acute infections or vaccinations. Only Caucasian adults living in Nashville, Tennessee, USA were represented among the donors. CD4+ T cells were enriched by magnetic negative selection; naive cells were then positively selected on CD45RA, and the negative fraction formed the memory subset. Blood was collected by leukapheresis, and PBMCs were isolated by Ficoll-Histopaque density gradient centrifugation and then cryopreserved in liquid nitrogen vapor phase. Purity and quantity of every magnetically sorted T cell population were checked by analytical flow cytometry. Genomic DNA was isolated from every sorted fraction and measured by UV absorbance on a Nanodrop 2000c.

The source material was naive CD4+ T cells from PBMCs. The meaning of the sample's cell subset or site label: CD45RA+ positively selected. The chain was built from TRBV19 and TRBJ1-1; the D segment cannot be called with confidence. This receptor was identified in a man between 18 and 35 years old in good health. Some clones in this sample may be carry-over from other donors' samples. The CDR3 sequence is CASSIGSLNTEAFF. The bases are TGTGCCAGTAGTATAGGTTCATTGAACACTGAAGCTTTCTTT.